The sequence of this T cell receptor (beta chain) was determined in a study of human T cells and chemical hapten exposure. Across the study: Researchers reported sensitizing a 2 cm by 2 cm upper inner arm skin site with 2% DPC.

This clonotype was observed many times. What it binds is unknown. Specified time point: patch test 1, 2 weeks after DPC sensitization. Treatment in this sample: therapeutic diphenylcyclopropenone sensitization with weekly scalp DPC. Every donor had alopecia and was 18 to 70 years old; all were suitable for DPC. One entry per CDR3 protein results from TCRdb running MiXCR on the RACE reads. The sample holds under 200,000 distinct CDR3 sequences, 13% to 15% seen once. With 4 bases removed from V and 9 bases from J, the gap between germline ends came to 13 bases. The CDR3 runs 13 residues. The germline CDR1 and CDR2 sequences are MNHEY and SVGEGT. Study findings and constraints: Controls had significantly fewer large CDR3 similarity clusters than were formed by expanded TCRs.

The chain joins TRBV6-2 or TRBV6-3 to TRBJ1-5; D ambiguous. This TCR came from a woman aged 25-40 years with alopecia areata. Some clones in this sample may be carry-over from other donors' samples. The sample consisted of whole blood, taken in connection with sensitization to the hapten diphenylcyclopropenone (DPC). The CDR3 spells CASSSSAPRPQHF. DNA of the CDR3: TGTGCCAGCAGTTCGTCCGCTCCACGGCCCCAGCATTTT.